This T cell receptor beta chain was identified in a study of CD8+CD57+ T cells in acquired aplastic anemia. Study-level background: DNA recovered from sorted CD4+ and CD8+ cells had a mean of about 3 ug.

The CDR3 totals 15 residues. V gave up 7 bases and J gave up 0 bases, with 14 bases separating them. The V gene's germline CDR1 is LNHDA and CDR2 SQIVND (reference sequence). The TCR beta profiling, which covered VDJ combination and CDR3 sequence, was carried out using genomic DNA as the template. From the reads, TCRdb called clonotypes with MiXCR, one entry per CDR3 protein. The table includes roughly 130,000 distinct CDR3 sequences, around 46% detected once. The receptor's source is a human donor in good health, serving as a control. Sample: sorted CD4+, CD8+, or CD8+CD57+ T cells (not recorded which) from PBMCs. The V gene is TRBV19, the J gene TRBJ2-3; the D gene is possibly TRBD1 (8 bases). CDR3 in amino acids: CASKNRGGSTDTQYF. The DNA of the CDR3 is TGTGCCAGTAAAAACAGGGGGGGGAGCACAGATACGCAGTATTTT.